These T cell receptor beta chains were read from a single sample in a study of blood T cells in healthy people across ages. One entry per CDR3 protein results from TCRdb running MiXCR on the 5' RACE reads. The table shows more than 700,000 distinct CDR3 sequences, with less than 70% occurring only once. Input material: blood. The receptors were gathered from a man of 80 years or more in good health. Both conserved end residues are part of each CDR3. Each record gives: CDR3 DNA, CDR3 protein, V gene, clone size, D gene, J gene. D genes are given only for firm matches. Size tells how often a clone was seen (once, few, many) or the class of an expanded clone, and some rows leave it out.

cdr3_nt: TGTGCCAGCAGCTTAGTAGCGGGAAATGTTGGCAGATACGCGTATTTT
cdr3_aa: CASSLVAGNVGRYAYF
v_call: TRBV11-2
clone_size: few
d_call: TRBD2
j_call: TRBJ2-3

cdr3_nt: TGTGCCAGCAGTGTTACTAGGGGGTACGCGTATTTT
cdr3_aa: CASSVTRGYAYF
v_call: TRBV28
clone_size: .
d_call: .
j_call: TRBJ2-3

cdr3_nt: TGCGCCAGCACCCAGGGACAATACTACGAGCAGTACTTC
cdr3_aa: CASTQGQYYEQYF
v_call: TRBV5-1
clone_size: .
d_call: .
j_call: TRBJ2-7

cdr3_nt: TGCAGTGCGCAAACCGGGACAGGGGGCCTCAATCAGCCCCAGCATTTT
cdr3_aa: CSAQTGTGGLNQPQHF
v_call: TRBV20-1
clone_size: .
d_call: TRBD1
j_call: TRBJ1-5

cdr3_nt: TGTGCCAGCTCTCCGGACAGACTCTCCTACGAGCAGTACTTC
cdr3_aa: CASSPDRLSYEQYF
v_call: TRBV18
clone_size: .
d_call: .
j_call: TRBJ2-7

cdr3_nt: TGTGCCAGCAGCGGGCCGGGGACCGGGGCCAACGTCCTGACTTTC
cdr3_aa: CASSGPGTGANVLTF
v_call: TRBV6-1
clone_size: few
d_call: .
j_call: TRBJ2-6

cdr3_nt: TGTGCCAGCAGTGGCCCGGGACCCAAGGGCTACGAGCAGTACTTC
cdr3_aa: CASSGPGPKGYEQYF
v_call: TRBV28
clone_size: few
d_call: .
j_call: TRBJ2-7

cdr3_nt: TGTGCCAGCAGCCAAGCGGGACAGCTCACCGGGGAGCTGTTTTTT
cdr3_aa: CASSQAGQLTGELFF
v_call: TRBV3-1
clone_size: .
d_call: TRBD1
j_call: TRBJ2-2

cdr3_nt: TGTGCCAGCAGCCCCGTTGCCAGGGCAAACGTTCAGTACTTC
cdr3_aa: CASSPVARANVQYF
v_call: TRBV7-3
clone_size: .
d_call: .
j_call: TRBJ2-4

cdr3_nt: TGCAGCGTTGAAGAGGCAGGGAGGCATCGGGAGCAGTACTTC
cdr3_aa: CSVEEAGRHREQYF
v_call: TRBV29-1
clone_size: .
d_call: .
j_call: TRBJ2-7

cdr3_nt: TGTGCCAGCAGTTTATCCCCGCCGGGACGGACTCAAGAGACCCAGTACTTC
cdr3_aa: CASSLSPPGRTQETQYF
v_call: TRBV27
clone_size: .
d_call: .
j_call: TRBJ2-5

cdr3_nt: TGCAGTGCTAGAGACCTACTAGCGGGAGACCTCTCCTACAATGAGCAGTTCTTC
cdr3_aa: CSARDLLAGDLSYNEQFF
v_call: TRBV20-1
clone_size: few
d_call: TRBD2
j_call: TRBJ2-1

cdr3_nt: TGTGCCTGGAGTGACGTTTTTCGCTATGGCTACACCTTC
cdr3_aa: CAWSDVFRYGYTF
v_call: TRBV30
clone_size: .
d_call: .
j_call: TRBJ1-2

cdr3_nt: TGTGCCATCAGTGAGTCGGCGCCTACAGATACGCAGTATTTT
cdr3_aa: CAISESAPTDTQYF
v_call: TRBV10-3
clone_size: .
d_call: .
j_call: TRBJ2-3

cdr3_nt: TGCAGCGCGGTGCTAGCGGGAGCCGGGGAGCTGTTTTTT
cdr3_aa: CSAVLAGAGELFF
v_call: TRBV29-1
clone_size: .
d_call: TRBD2
j_call: TRBJ2-2

cdr3_nt: TGTGCCAGCAGCCCACAGCCGCCACCAGCGGAATACAATGAGCAGTTCTTC
cdr3_aa: CASSPQPPPAEYNEQFF
v_call: TRBV7-2
clone_size: .
d_call: .
j_call: TRBJ2-1

cdr3_nt: TGTGCCAGCACCTTAATTAGCGAAGAGACCCAGTACTTC
cdr3_aa: CASTLISEETQYF
v_call: TRBV5-6
clone_size: .
d_call: .
j_call: TRBJ2-5

cdr3_nt: TGTGCCAGCAGCCAAACTTTCTCTGGGGCCAACGTCCTGACTTTC
cdr3_aa: CASSQTFSGANVLTF
v_call: TRBV6-5
clone_size: few
d_call: .
j_call: TRBJ2-6

cdr3_nt: TGTGCCAGCAGTCGTAGGCGTATTGAGCAGTTCTTC
cdr3_aa: CASSRRRIEQFF
v_call: TRBV2
clone_size: .
d_call: .
j_call: TRBJ2-1

cdr3_nt: TGTGCCAGCAGCTTAGTGGTGACAGGGGAGCAAGAGACCCAGTACTTC
cdr3_aa: CASSLVVTGEQETQYF
v_call: TRBV7-2
clone_size: few
d_call: TRBD1
j_call: TRBJ2-5

cdr3_nt: TGCGCCAGCAGCTTGAGGAGGGCGTACAATGAGCAGTTCTTC
cdr3_aa: CASSLRRAYNEQFF
v_call: TRBV5-1
clone_size: .
d_call: .
j_call: TRBJ2-1

cdr3_nt: TGTGCCAGCAGCCCCGCCGGAACCTCCCAAGAGACCCAGTACTTC
cdr3_aa: CASSPAGTSQETQYF
v_call: TRBV7-6
clone_size: .
d_call: .
j_call: TRBJ2-5

cdr3_nt: TGCAGCGTTGGAGAAGCCTGGGGTTCACCCCTCCACTTT
cdr3_aa: CSVGEAWGSPLHF
v_call: TRBV29-1
clone_size: .
d_call: .
j_call: TRBJ1-6